This TCR beta chain was obtained from a study of preoperative IRX-2 immunotherapy in early breast cancer. Regarding treatment: preoperative locoregional IRX-2 cytokine immunotherapy. Patients received preoperative, locoregional IRX-2 cytokine immunotherapy in a phase Ib study. Germline loops: CDR1 SGDLS, CDR2 YYNGEE. Trimming cost V 0 bases and J 2 bases; bases outside gene matches: 10. The CDR3 totals 17 residues. Using immunoSEQ multiplex PCR, the repertoire was profiled, and TCRdb retains in-frame clones only, with some absent. The sample comprises 20,000 to 30,000 clones, 85% to 90% of which are singletons, and roughly 9% rests with the top ten.

The specimen comprised tumor tissue, sampled after IRX-2 immunotherapy. The chain links TRBV9 to TRBJ2-7, with 8 bases identical to TRBD2. The origin of this receptor is a human donor with breast cancer. CDR3 nucleotide sequence: TGTGCCAGCAGCGTAGGCGCCACCATTAGCGGGGCCTACGAGCAGTACTTC. Its translation: CASSVGATISGAYEQYF. Variable domain in full (rest from reference TRBV9 and TRBJ2-7): DSGVTQTPKHLITATGQRVTLRCSPRSGDLSVYWYQQSLDQGLQFLIQYYNGEERAKGNILERFSAQQFPDLHSELNLSSLELGDSALYFCASSVGATISGAYEQYFGPGTRLTVT.